What follows is one TCR beta chain and its context. Unique molecular identifiers tagged individual cDNA molecules. In TCRdb, the 5' RACE reads were re-called with MiXCR into one record per CDR3 protein. Seen here are fewer than 75,000 distinct CDR3 sequences, about 17% observed once, and the top ten hold more than 7.5%. The CDR3 is 12 residues long. Germline assignment: CDR1 SGHDT and CDR2 YYEEEE. V shed 0 bases and J shed 5 bases, with 6 bases lying between them. The source of the sample is a study of early T cells in non-severe SARS-CoV-2 infection. The material was whole blood, obtained at baseline. The gene calls are TRBV5-6 and TRBJ2-7, with no clear D. This receptor was identified in an adult who was a healthcare worker with PCR-confirmed SARS-CoV-2 infection or an uninfected control (not recorded which). The CDR3 loop is CASSLAPDEQYF. The CDR3 region has the DNA TGTGCCAGCAGCTTGGCCCCGGACGAGCAGTACTTC.